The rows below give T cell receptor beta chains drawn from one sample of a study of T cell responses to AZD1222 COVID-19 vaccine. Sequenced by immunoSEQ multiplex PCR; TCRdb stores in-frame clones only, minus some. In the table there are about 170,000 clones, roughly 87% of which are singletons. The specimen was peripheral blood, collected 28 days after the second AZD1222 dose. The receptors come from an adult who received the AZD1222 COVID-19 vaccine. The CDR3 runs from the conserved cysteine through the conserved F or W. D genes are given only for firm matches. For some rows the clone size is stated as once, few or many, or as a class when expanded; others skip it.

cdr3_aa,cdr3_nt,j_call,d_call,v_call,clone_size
CASSPNEHDPSGGRFF,TGTGCCAGCAGCCCCAACGAACACGACCCTAGCGGGGGGAGGTTCTTC,TRBJ2-1,TRBD2,TRBV4-2,.
CAISESGARQVYEQYF,TGTGCCATCAGTGAGTCGGGGGCAAGACAGGTATACGAGCAGTACTTC,TRBJ2-7,.,TRBV10-3,.
CASTLGGTEETQYF,TGCGCCAGCACCCTAGGGGGGACAGAAGAGACCCAGTACTTC,TRBJ2-5,.,TRBV5-1,.
CASSYPSCGDSIQETQYF,TGTGCCAGCAGTTACCCTAGCTGTGGGGACAGTATACAAGAGACCCAGTACTTC,TRBJ2-5,TRBD1,TRBV6-7,.
CASSQGWAGGMNTEAFF,TGCGCCAGCAGCCAGGGCTGGGCAGGGGGCATGAACACTGAAGCTTTCTTT,TRBJ1-1,TRBD1,TRBV4-1,.
CASRGRINEKLFF,TGTGCCAGCAGAGGGCGGATTAATGAAAAACTGTTTTTT,TRBJ1-4,.,TRBV6-5,.
CASSLAQGQGPTNEKLFF,TGTGCCAGCAGCTTAGCGCAGGGACAGGGACCAACTAATGAAAAACTGTTTTTT,TRBJ1-4,TRBD1,TRBV7-2,.
CSVEVGVVF,TGCAGCGTTGAAGTTGGGGTTGTGTTC,TRBJ1-2,.,TRBV29-1,.
CASSERAAGGLDEQFF,TGTGCCAGCAGTGAACGGGCAGCGGGGGGGCTGGATGAGCAGTTCTTC,TRBJ2-1,TRBD2,TRBV25-1,.
CASSSWTGGYGYTF,TGTGCCAGCAGTTCCTGGACAGGGGGCTATGGCTACACCTTC,TRBJ1-2,TRBD1,TRBV27,.
CASSSDNYSYNSPLHF,TGTGCCAGCAGCTCGGACAACTACTCCTATAATTCACCCCTCCACTTT,TRBJ1-6,.,TRBV5-4,.
CASSPGGPNNSPLHF,TGTGCCAGCAGCCCAGGGGGACCAAATAATTCACCCCTCCACTTT,TRBJ1-6,TRBD1,TRBV7-9,.
CASSGNRRETQYF,TGTGCCAGCAGTGGGAATAGACGGGAGACCCAGTACTTC,TRBJ2-5,.,TRBV2,.
CASSLHNEQFF,TGTGCCAGCAGCCTTCACAATGAGCAGTTCTTC,TRBJ2-1,.,TRBV5-6,.
CATSDPWTGKGQPQHF,TGTGCCACCAGTGATCCCTGGACAGGGAAGGGTCAGCCCCAGCATTTT,TRBJ1-5,TRBD1,TRBV24-1,.
CASGSGARAGNTIYF,TGTGCTAGTGGTTCGGGGGCCAGGGCAGGAAACACCATATATTTT,TRBJ1-3,.,TRBV12-5,.
CSASRQSQETQYF,TGCAGTGCTAGTCGACAGAGCCAAGAGACCCAGTACTTC,TRBJ2-5,.,TRBV20-1,few
CASSLSAAGGLADTQYF,TGTGCCAGCAGTTTATCTGCAGCGGGGGGGCTGGCAGATACGCAGTATTTT,TRBJ2-3,TRBD2,TRBV27,.
CASSAPGSSYEQYF,TGTGCCAGTAGTGCCCCAGGGAGCTCCTACGAGCAGTACTTC,TRBJ2-7,.,TRBV19,.
CASSTSGGYTDTQYF,TGTGCCAGCAGTACTAGCGGGGGATACACAGATACGCAGTATTTT,TRBJ2-3,TRBD2,TRBV7-6,.
CASSPRVGNQPQHF,TGTGCCAGCAGCCCAAGGGTTGGCAATCAGCCCCAGCATTTT,TRBJ1-5,.,TRBV16,.
CASTTGGNGYTF,TGTGCCAGCACGACAGGGGGGAATGGCTACACCTTC,TRBJ1-2,TRBD1,TRBV7-6,.
CASSYSGGPSEQYF,TGTGCCAGCAGTTACTCGGGTGGACCTTCCGAGCAGTACTTC,TRBJ2-7,.,TRBV6-6,.
CASSAGAGEQYF,TGTGCCAGCAGCGCAGGAGCTGGCGAGCAGTACTTC,TRBJ2-7,.,TRBV7-9,.
CSARGGGYPF,TGCAGTGCTAGAGGAGGGGGCTACCCCTTC,TRBJ1-2,TRBD1,TRBV20-1,.
CASSLLPGLRAGRSYEQYF,TGTGCCAGCAGCTTACTCCCCGGACTCCGGGCAGGTCGATCATACGAGCAGTACTTC,TRBJ2-7,.,TRBV7-2,.
CASSTSDPSWDEQFF,TGTGCCAGTAGTACCTCGGACCCTTCGTGGGATGAGCAGTTCTTC,TRBJ2-1,.,TRBV19,.
CASSYSILGTFSNQPQHF,TGTGCCAGCAGTTACTCTATCCTCGGGACATTTAGCAATCAGCCCCAGCATTTT,TRBJ1-5,.,TRBV6-2/TRBV6-3,once
CGSREYLSYTF,TGCGGGTCCCGGGAGTACCTGAGCTACACCTTC,TRBJ1-2,.,TRBV29-1,.
CASRQTVSTEAFF,TGTGCCAGCAGGCAGACAGTTTCCACTGAAGCTTTCTTT,TRBJ1-1,.,TRBV2,.
CASSVLGQSETQYF,TGTGCCAGTAGTGTACTGGGACAGTCAGAGACCCAGTACTTC,TRBJ2-5,TRBD1,TRBV19,.
CASSLGRKMATGNTIYF,TGTGCCAGCAGCTTGGGTCGGAAGATGGCAACTGGAAACACCATATATTTT,TRBJ1-3,.,TRBV5-6,.
CASSQAGTGVFNEQFF,TGTGCCAGCAGCCAGGCCGGGACAGGGGTTTTCAATGAGCAGTTCTTC,TRBJ2-1,TRBD1,TRBV7-9,.
CASSPMNTEAFF,TGCGCCAGCAGTCCGATGAACACTGAAGCTTTCTTT,TRBJ1-1,.,TRBV10-2,.
CASSRQGEETQYF,TGTGCCAGCAGCCGACAGGGGGAAGAGACCCAGTACTTC,TRBJ2-5,TRBD1,TRBV7-8,.
CARNPGQTNYEQYF,TGCGCTAGGAATCCGGGACAGACTAACTACGAGCAGTACTTC,TRBJ2-7,TRBD1,TRBV10-2,.
CASSWGLKNWYF,TGTGCCAGTAGTTGGGGACTAAAAAATTGGTACTTC,TRBJ2-5,TRBD2,TRBV19,.
CASAPGSNTEAFF,TGCGCCAGCGCTCCCGGGTCTAACACTGAAGCTTTCTTT,TRBJ1-1,.,TRBV10-2,.
CASSSGTGVNYGYTF,TGTGCCAGCAGCTCCGGGACAGGGGTTAACTATGGCTACACCTTC,TRBJ1-2,TRBD1,TRBV7-8,.
CASSYSRFYEQYF,TGTGCCAGCAGTTACTCAAGGTTCTACGAGCAGTACTTC,TRBJ2-7,.,TRBV6-5,.
CASRKEGNTEAFF,TGTGCCAGCAGAAAGGAAGGGAACACTGAAGCTTTCTTT,TRBJ1-1,.,TRBV2,.
CASSQDRGQPQHF,TGCGCCAGCAGCCAAGATCGGGGTCAGCCCCAGCATTTT,TRBJ1-5,.,TRBV4-3,once
CASSPQGQGNTEAFF,TGTGCCAGCTCACCACAGGGGCAGGGGAACACTGAAGCTTTCTTT,TRBJ1-1,.,TRBV18,.
CASSYTTGTEAFF,TGTGCCAGCAGTTACACGACAGGGACTGAAGCTTTCTTT,TRBJ1-1,TRBD1,TRBV6-5,.
CASTEGAQNEKLFF,TGTGCCAGCACCGAGGGAGCTCAAAATGAAAAACTGTTTTTT,TRBJ1-4,.,TRBV3-1/TRBV3-2,.
CAWSPRQGDTGELFF,TGTGCCTGGAGCCCGAGACAGGGGGACACCGGGGAGCTGTTTTTT,TRBJ2-2,TRBD1,TRBV30,.
CASSLEWPQETQYF,TGCGCCAGCAGCTTGGAGTGGCCCCAAGAGACCCAGTACTTC,TRBJ2-5,.,TRBV5-1,once
CASSQEGDGQWMKGYTF,TGTGCCAGCAGCCAAGAAGGTGACGGCCAGTGGATGAAAGGCTACACCTTC,TRBJ1-2,.,TRBV4-2,few
CASSFSGADGYTF,TGTGCCAGCAGTTTTTCGGGCGCCGATGGCTACACCTTC,TRBJ1-2,.,TRBV7-9,.
CASRTGDNSPLHF,TGTGCCAGCAGGACGGGGGACAATTCACCCCTCCACTTT,TRBJ1-6,.,TRBV18,.
CATSGDVNTEAFF,TGTGCCACCAGCGGGGATGTGAACACTGAAGCTTTCTTT,TRBJ1-1,.,TRBV15,.
CASSPSTSPAYEQYF,TGTGCCAGCAGCCCGTCGACTAGCCCGGCTTACGAGCAGTACTTC,TRBJ2-7,TRBD2,TRBV9,.
CASSPDLTVLHEQYF,TGTGCCAGCAGTCCAGACTTAACGGTCCTCCACGAGCAGTACTTC,TRBJ2-7,.,TRBV6-2/TRBV6-3,.
CASSTGGTSGGAGTDTQYF,TGTGCCAGCAGCACGGGCGGGACTAGCGGGGGGGCGGGCACAGATACGCAGTATTTT,TRBJ2-3,TRBD2,TRBV11-2,.
CASSLAGGSVDTQYF,TGCGCCAGCAGCTTGGCGGGGGGGTCCGTAGATACGCAGTATTTT,TRBJ2-3,TRBD2,TRBV5-1,.